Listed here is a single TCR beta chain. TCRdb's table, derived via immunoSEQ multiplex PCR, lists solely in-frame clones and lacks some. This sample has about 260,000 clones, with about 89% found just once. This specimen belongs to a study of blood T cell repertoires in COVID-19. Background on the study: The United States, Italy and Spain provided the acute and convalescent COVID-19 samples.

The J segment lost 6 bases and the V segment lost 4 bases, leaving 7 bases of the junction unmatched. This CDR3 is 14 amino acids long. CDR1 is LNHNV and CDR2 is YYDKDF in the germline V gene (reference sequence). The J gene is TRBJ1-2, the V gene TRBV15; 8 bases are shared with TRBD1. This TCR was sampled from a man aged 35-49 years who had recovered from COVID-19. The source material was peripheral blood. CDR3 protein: CATSTWTGLHGYTF. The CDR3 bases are TGTGCCACCAGCACTTGGACAGGGTTGCATGGCTACACCTTC.